The sequence of this T cell receptor beta chain was determined in a study of T-cell memory formation after mild COVID-19. TCRdb ran MiXCR on the 5' RACE reads and lists one entry per CDR3 protein. Here the sample spans just under 350,000 distinct CDR3 sequences, 10% to 15% being singletons. The source material was PBMCs or a T cell subset sorted from them (not recorded which). This TCR came from a man between 18 and 35 years old who had mild COVID-19 (a few samples of this study predate the infection). Cell type and time point are not known.

The CDR3 protein is CSVRSAGWVLDTQYF. The CDR3 DNA sequence: TGCAGCGTCCGATCCGCAGGGTGGGTCTTGGATACGCAGTATTTT. The chain employs TRBV29-1 and TRBJ2-3, with D perhaps TRBD1 (5 bases). CDR3 length: 15 amino acids. From germline, CDR1 is SQVTM and CDR2 ANQGSEA. V lost 6 bases to trimming and J lost 6 bases, with 22 bases between them.